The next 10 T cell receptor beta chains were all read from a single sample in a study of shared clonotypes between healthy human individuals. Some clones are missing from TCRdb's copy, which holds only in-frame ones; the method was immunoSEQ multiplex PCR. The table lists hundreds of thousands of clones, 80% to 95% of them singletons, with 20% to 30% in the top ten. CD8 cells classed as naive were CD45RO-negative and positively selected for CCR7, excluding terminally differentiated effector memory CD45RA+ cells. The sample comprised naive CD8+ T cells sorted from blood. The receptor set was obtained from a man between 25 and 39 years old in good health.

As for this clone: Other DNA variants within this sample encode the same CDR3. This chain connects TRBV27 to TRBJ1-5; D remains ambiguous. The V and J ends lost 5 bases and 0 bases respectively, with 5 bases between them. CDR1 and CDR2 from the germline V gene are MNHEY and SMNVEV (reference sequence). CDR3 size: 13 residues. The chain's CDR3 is CASSAYSNQPQHF. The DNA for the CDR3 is TGTGCCAGCAGTGCCTATAGCAATCAGCCCCAGCATTTT.

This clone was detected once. The CDR3 here is CASSDGGIQYF. The CDR3 bases are TGTGCCAGCAGTGACGGTGGCATTCAGTACTTC. The gene calls are TRBV6-1 and TRBJ2-4; D remains ambiguous. Per germline, CDR1 MNHNS and CDR2 SASEGT. V shed 3 bases and J shed 9 bases, with 6 bases lying between them. The CDR3 is 11 amino acids.

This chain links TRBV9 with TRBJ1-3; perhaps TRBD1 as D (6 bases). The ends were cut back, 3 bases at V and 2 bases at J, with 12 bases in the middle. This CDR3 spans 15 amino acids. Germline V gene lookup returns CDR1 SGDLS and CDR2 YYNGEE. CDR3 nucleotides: TGTGCCAGCAGCGAAACAGGGATGGCTGGAAACACCATATATTTT. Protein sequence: CASSETGMAGNTIYF.

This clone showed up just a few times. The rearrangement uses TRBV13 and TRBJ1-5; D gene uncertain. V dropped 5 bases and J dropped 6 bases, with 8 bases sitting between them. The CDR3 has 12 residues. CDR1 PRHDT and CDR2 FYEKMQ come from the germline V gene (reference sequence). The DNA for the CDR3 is TGTGCCAGCAGCGAGGGTGGTCAGCCCCAGCATTTT. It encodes CASSEGGQPQHF.

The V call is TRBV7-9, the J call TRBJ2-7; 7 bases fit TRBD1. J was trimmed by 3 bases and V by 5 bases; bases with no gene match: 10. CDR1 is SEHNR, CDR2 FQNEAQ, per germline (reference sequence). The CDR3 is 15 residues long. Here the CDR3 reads CASSLDLTGIYEQYF. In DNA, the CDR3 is TGTGCCAGCAGCCTCGACCTGACAGGGATCTACGAGCAGTACTTC.

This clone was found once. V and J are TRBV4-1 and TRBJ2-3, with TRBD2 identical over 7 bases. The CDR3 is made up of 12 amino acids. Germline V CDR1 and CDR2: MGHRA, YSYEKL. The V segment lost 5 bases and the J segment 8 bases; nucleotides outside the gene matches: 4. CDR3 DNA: TGCGCCAGCAGCAAAGGACTAGGTACGCAGTATTTT. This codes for CASSKGLGTQYF.

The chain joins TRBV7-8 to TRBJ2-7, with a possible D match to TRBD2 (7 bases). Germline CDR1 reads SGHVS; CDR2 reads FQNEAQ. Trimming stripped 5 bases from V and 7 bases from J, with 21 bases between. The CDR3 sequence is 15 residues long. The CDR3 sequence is CASSPPRAGAWEQYF. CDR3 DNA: TGTGCCAGCAGCCCGCCAAGGGCGGGGGCCTGGGAGCAGTACTTC.

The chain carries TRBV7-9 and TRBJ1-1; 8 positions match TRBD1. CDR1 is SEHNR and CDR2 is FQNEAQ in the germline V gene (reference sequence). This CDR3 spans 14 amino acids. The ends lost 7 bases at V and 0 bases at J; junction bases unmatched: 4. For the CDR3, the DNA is TGTGCCAGCAAAGCAGGGGGCATGAACACTGAAGCTTTCTTT. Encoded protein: CASKAGGMNTEAFF.

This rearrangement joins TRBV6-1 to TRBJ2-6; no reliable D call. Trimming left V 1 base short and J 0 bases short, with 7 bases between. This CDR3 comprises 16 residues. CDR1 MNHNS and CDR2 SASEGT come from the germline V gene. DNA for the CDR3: TGTGCCAGCAGTGAAGGGGTAAACTCTGGGGCCAACGTCCTGACTTTC. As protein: CASSEGVNSGANVLTF.

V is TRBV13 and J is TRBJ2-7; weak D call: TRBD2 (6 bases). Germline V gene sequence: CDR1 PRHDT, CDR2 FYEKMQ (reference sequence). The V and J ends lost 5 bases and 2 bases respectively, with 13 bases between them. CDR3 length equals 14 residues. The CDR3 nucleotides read TGTGCCAGCAGCGGGGAGGTGGAACCCTACGAGCAGTACTTC. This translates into CASSGEVEPYEQYF.